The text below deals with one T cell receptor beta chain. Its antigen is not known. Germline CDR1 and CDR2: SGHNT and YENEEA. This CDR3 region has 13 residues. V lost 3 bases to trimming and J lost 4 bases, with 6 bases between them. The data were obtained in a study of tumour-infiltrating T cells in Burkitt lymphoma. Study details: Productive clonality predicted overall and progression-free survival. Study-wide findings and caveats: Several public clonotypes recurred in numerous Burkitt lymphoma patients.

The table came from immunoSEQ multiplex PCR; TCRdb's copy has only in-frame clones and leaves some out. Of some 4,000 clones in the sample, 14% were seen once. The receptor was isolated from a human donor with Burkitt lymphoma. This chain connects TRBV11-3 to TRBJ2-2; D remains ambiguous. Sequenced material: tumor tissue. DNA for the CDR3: TGTGCCAGCAGCTTGCATACCACCGGGGAGCTGTTTTTT. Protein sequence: CASSLHTTGELFF. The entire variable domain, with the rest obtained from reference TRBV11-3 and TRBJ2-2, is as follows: EAGVVQSPRYKIIEKKQPVAFWCNPISGHNTLYWYLQNLGQGPELLIRYENEEAVDDSQLPKDRFSAERLKGVDSTLKIQPAELGDSAVYLCASSLHTTGELFFGEGSRLTVL.